The clone carrying this T cell receptor beta chain showed up many times. The sample belongs to a study of naive and memory T cell subsets. The SP2 primer and nested alpha and beta constant region primers amplified ligated cDNA in four rounds. TCRdb reprocessed the UMI-ligation and nested PCR reads via MiXCR and lists one record per CDR3 protein. The repertoire consists of 25,000 to 35,000 distinct CDR3 sequences, with about 6.9% occurring once and the leading ten covering 3% to 3.5%. Deletions cut 0 bases from V and 8 bases from J, with 20 bases between. The CDR3 has 16 amino acids. CDR1 and CDR2 (germline): SGHRS, YFSETQ. Stated treatment: skin biopsy from PPD injection site in Mantoux-positive individual. The library had UMIs added by 3' ligation of an oligonucleotide to TCR cDNA. Cells were not sorted; total RNA input targeted 1 to 1000 ng.

The sequences come from skin, collected from a tuberculin skin test site. This receptor was identified in an adult in good health. This chain uses TRBV5-1 with TRBJ1-2; tentative D call: TRBD1 (5 bases). The CDR3 sequence is CASSLEQVFDLLGYTF. In DNA, the CDR3 is TGCGCCAGCAGCTTGGAACAGGTCTTTGATCTGTTAGGCTACACCTTC.